This TCR beta chain was captured by sequencing in a study of blood T cell repertoires in COVID-19. Across the study: Donors in the United States, Italy and Spain gave samples during acute or convalescent COVID-19. Sources were T cells, B-cell-depleted T cells, or PBMCs; the material itself was cDNA or gDNA.

The length of the CDR3 is 11 residues. V was cut by 5 bases and J by 5 bases, with 6 bases left in between. Germline V CDR1 and CDR2: MNHEY, SVGEGT. Recovery meant two consecutive negative NP/OP PCR tests, professional clearance, or resolved symptoms. Methods used by the authors: Amplification of reference gene primers was used by the study to estimate nucleated cell counts. Method: immunoSEQ multiplex PCR; TCRdb's copy keeps in-frame clones and lacks some. V and J calls and clone size are as listed in that table; D and trimming were resolved from the DNA. The sample gives approximately 500,000 clones, roughly 90% of which show up once; 1.8% is in the top ten.

The sample comprised PBMCs or T cells enriched from blood (not recorded which). The V and J genes are TRBV6-2 or TRBV6-3 and TRBJ1-1; a possible D gene is TRBD1 (6 bases). This TCR derives from a middle-aged woman who had recovered from COVID-19. CDR3 nucleotide sequence: TGTGCCAGCAGTGGACAGACTGAAGCTTTCTTT. Encoded protein: CASSGQTEAFF.